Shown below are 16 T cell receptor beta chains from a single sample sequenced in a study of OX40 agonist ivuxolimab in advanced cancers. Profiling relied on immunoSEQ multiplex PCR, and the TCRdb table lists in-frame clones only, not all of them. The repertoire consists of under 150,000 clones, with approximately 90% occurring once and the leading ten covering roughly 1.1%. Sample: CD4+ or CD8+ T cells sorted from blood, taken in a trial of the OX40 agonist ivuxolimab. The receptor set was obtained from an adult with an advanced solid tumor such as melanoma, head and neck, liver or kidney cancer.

CDR3 coding DNA: TGTGCCAGCAGCTTAGTATCCGTCGAGCAGTTCTTC. Its protein product is CASSLVSVEQFF. J is TRBJ2-1 and V is TRBV7-2; the D is unclear. The length of the CDR3 is 12 residues. Trimming left V 1 base short and J 10 bases short, with 8 bases between. Germline CDR1 SGHTA, CDR2 FQGNSA.

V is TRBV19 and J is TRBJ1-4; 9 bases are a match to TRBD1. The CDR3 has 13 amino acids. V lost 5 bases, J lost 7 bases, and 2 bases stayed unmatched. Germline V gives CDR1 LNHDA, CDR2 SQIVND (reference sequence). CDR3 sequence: CASSGQGSEKLFF. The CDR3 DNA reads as TGTGCCAGTAGTGGACAGGGGTCTGAAAAACTGTTTTTT.

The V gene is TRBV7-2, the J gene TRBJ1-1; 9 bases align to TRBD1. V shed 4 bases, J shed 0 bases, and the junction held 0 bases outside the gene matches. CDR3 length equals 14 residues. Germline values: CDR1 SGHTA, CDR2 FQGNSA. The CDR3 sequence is CASSWTGVNTEAFF. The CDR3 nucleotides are TGTGCCAGCAGCTGGACAGGGGTGAACACTGAAGCTTTCTTT.

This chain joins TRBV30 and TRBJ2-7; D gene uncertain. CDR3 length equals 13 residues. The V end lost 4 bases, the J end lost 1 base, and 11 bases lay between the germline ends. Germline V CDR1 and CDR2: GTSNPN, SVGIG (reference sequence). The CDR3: CAWKDPGSYEQYF. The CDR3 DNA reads TGTGCCTGGAAGGATCCCGGATCCTACGAGCAGTACTTC.

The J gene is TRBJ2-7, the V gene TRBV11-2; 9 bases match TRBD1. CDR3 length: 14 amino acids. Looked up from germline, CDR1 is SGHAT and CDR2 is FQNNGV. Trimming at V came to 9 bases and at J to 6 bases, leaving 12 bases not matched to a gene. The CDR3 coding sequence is TGTGCCAGTTCCGCCGGGACAGGGTATGGCGAGCAGTACTTC. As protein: CASSAGTGYGEQYF.

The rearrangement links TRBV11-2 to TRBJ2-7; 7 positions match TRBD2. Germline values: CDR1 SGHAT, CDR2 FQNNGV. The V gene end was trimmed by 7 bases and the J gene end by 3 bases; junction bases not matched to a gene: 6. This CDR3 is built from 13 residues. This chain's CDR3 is CASTGASGYEQYF. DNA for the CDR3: TGTGCCAGCACTGGGGCTAGCGGCTACGAGCAGTACTTC.

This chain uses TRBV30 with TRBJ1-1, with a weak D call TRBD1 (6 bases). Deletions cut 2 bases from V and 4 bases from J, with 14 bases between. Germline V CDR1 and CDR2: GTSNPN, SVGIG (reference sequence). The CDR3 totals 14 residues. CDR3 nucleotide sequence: TGTGCCTGGAGTAGAAACAGGGTGGGCACTGAAGCTTTCTTT. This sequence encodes CAWSRNRVGTEAFF.

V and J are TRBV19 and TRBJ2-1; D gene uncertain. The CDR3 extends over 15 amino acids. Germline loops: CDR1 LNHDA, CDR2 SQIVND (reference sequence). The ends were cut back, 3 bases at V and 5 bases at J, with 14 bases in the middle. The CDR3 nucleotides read TGTGCCAGTAGTATCTCCCGAACGGGTCACAATGAGCAGTTCTTC. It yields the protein CASSISRTGHNEQFF. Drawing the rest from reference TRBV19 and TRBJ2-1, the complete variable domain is DGGITQSPKYLFRKEGQNVTLSCEQNLNHDAMYWYRQDPGQGLRLIYYSQIVNDFQKGDIAEGYSVSREKKESFPLTVTSAQKNPTAFYLCASSISRTGHNEQFFGPGTRLTVL.

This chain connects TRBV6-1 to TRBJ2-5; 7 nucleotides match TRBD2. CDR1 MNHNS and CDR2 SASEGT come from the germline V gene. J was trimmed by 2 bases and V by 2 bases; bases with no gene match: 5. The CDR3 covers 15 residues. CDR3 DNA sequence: TGTGCCAGCAGTGAAATAGGAGCGGGACAAGAGACCCAGTACTTC. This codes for CASSEIGAGQETQYF.

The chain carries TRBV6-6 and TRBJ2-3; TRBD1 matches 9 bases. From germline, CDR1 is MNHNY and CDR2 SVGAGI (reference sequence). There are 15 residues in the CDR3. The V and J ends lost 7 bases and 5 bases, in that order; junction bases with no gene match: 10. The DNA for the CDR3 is TGTGCCAGCACTAACCCGGGACAGGGATTAGATACGCAGTATTTT. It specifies CASTNPGQGLDTQYF.

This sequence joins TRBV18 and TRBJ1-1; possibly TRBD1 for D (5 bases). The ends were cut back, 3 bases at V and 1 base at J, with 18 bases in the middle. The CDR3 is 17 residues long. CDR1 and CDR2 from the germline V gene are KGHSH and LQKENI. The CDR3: CASSPSTSGTQNTEAFF. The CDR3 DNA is TGTGCCAGCTCACCCTCGACTTCGGGGACCCAGAACACTGAAGCTTTCTTT.

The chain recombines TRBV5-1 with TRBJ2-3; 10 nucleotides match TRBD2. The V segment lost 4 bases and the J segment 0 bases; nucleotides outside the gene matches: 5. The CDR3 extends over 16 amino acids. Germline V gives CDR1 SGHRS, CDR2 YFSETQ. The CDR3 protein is CASSGWTSGSTDTQYF. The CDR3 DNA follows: TGCGCCAGCAGCGGGTGGACTAGCGGTAGCACAGATACGCAGTATTTT.

In nucleotides, the CDR3 is TGTGCCAGCAGTGAGGTCAACGGGAGGGGGACTGAAGCTTTCTTT. Amino acids: CASSEVNGRGTEAFF. The chain is built from TRBV6-1 and TRBJ1-1; D may be TRBD1 (6 bases). The germline V and J ends were trimmed by 3 bases and 5 bases, with 16 bases remaining between them. The CDR3 runs 15 residues. CDR1 is MNHNS and CDR2 is SASEGT in the germline V gene.

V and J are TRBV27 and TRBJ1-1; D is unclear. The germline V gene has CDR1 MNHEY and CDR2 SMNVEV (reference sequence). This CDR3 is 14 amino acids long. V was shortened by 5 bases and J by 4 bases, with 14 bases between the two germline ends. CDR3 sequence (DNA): TGTGCCAGCAGTACAATGGGAGTCCCCACTGAAGCTTTCTTT. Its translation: CASSTMGVPTEAFF.

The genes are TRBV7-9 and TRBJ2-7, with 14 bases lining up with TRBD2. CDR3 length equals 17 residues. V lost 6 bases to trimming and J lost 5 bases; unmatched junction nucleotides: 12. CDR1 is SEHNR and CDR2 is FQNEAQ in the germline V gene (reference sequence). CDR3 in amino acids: CASRVEGLAGEGNEQYF. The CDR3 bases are TGTGCCAGCAGGGTTGAGGGACTAGCGGGAGAAGGGAACGAGCAGTACTTC.

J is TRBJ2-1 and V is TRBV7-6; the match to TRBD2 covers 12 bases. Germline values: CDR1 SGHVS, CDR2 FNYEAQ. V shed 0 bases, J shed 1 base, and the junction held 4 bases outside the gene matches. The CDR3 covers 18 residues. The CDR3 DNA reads TGTGCCAGCAGCTTAGCCCTTGGACTAGCGGGGTCCTACAATGAGCAGTTCTTC. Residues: CASSLALGLAGSYNEQFF.